The T cell receptor beta chain described here comes from a study of Tregs in tolerant kidney transplant recipients. Background on the study: Sorting of CD4+CD25+CD127- cells followed approximately 3-day belatacept mixed lymphocyte reactions, sometimes with roughly 5-day graft donor restimulation. Sorting used antibodies to exclude donor cells. Broader study findings: Biological reproducibility was not directly addressed, but technical replication error appeared minimal.

The CDR3 runs 18 residues. V shed 5 bases and J shed 0 bases, with 21 bases lying between them. Germline lookup yields CDR1 MGHRA and CDR2 YSYEKL. Only in-frame clones appear in the TCRdb table, and some are missing; sequencing was by immunoSEQ multiplex PCR. This table holds 15,000 to 20,000 clones, 61% found once. The sample holds a few counts of this clone. Its antigen is not identified. Other DNA sequences from this sample encode an identical CDR3 as well. This chain uses TRBV4-1 with TRBJ2-3, with no clear D. This TCR came from a human donor in good health. The sample consisted of Tregs from blood cultured with allogeneic cells. The CDR3 coding sequence is TGCGCCAGCAGCTGGCCAAGTAGGTCCCCTATTAGCACAGATACGCAGTATTTT. This gives the protein CASSWPSRSPISTDTQYF.